The rows below give T cell receptor beta chains drawn from one sample of a study of OX40 agonist ivuxolimab in advanced cancers. Assay: immunoSEQ multiplex PCR; the TCRdb copy retains only in-frame clones and omits some. The data show around 90,000 clones, roughly 86% seen once. Material: CD4+ or CD8+ T cells sorted from blood, obtained in a trial of the OX40 agonist ivuxolimab. These receptors were collected from an adult with an advanced solid tumor such as melanoma, head and neck, liver or kidney cancer. Each CDR3 is given with its conserved first and last residue. The order of the fields is clone size, D gene, J gene, V gene, CDR3 protein, CDR3 DNA. The D gene is left open where the match is weak. Only some rows state a clone size, as once, few, many or a class for expanded clones.

NA | NA | TRBJ1-5 | TRBV18 | CASSSLDNSNQPQHF | TGTGCCAGCTCCTCCCTGGACAACTCCAATCAGCCCCAGCATTTT
NA | NA | TRBJ1-2 | TRBV29-1 | CSVAALGYGYTF | TGCAGCGTTGCTGCTCTCGGCTATGGCTACACCTTC
NA | NA | TRBJ2-2 | TRBV14 | CASKRTANTGELFF | TGTGCCAGCAAAAGGACAGCGAACACCGGGGAGCTGTTTTTT
NA | NA | TRBJ1-1 | TRBV5-1 | CASSLEVMNTEAFF | TGCGCCAGCAGCTTGGAGGTTATGAACACTGAAGCTTTCTTT
NA | TRBD1 | TRBJ1-3 | TRBV7-2 | CASSSNIGTGFGNTIYF | TGTGCCAGCAGCTCAAACATAGGGACAGGGTTTGGAAACACCATATATTTT
NA | NA | TRBJ2-3 | TRBV7-9 | CASSRTGIPDTQYF | TGTGCCAGCAGCCGTACAGGGATCCCAGATACGCAGTATTTT
NA | TRBD2 | TRBJ2-1 | TRBV5-1 | CASSLEGTRSSEQFF | TGCGCCAGCAGCTTGGAGGGGACTAGGTCTTCTGAGCAGTTCTTC
NA | NA | TRBJ1-1 | TRBV7-9 | CASSLFWGGPNTEAFF | TGTGCCAGCAGCTTATTTTGGGGCGGCCCGAACACTGAAGCTTTCTTT
NA | NA | TRBJ1-2 | TRBV1 | CTSSQDRRTDYGYTF | TGCACCAGCAGCCAAGATAGGCGGACAGACTATGGCTACACCTTC
NA | NA | TRBJ1-3 | TRBV19 | CASSYQGENTIYF | TGTGCCAGTAGTTACCAGGGAGAAAACACCATATATTTT
NA | NA | TRBJ1-5 | TRBV30 | CAWGEGGDQPQHF | TGTGCCTGGGGAGAGGGGGGGGATCAGCCCCAGCATTTT
NA | TRBD2 | TRBJ2-3 | TRBV7-3 | CASSSRTSGITDTQYF | TGTGCCAGCAGCTCCAGGACTAGCGGGATCACAGATACGCAGTATTTT
once | TRBD2 | TRBJ2-3 | TRBV6-6 | CASSPLAGATDTQYF | TGTGCCAGCAGCCCCCTAGCGGGAGCCACAGATACGCAGTATTTT
NA | NA | TRBJ1-5 | TRBV2 | CASRGAGERSNQPQHF | TGTGCCAGCAGGGGAGCCGGGGAAAGGAGCAATCAGCCCCAGCATTTT
few | TRBD1 | TRBJ2-5 | TRBV19 | CASSDEGQAGQETQYF | TGTGCCAGTAGTGACGAGGGACAGGCGGGGCAAGAGACCCAGTACTTC
NA | NA | TRBJ2-5 | TRBV27 | CASSLNGIGETQYF | TGTGCCAGCAGTTTAAACGGGATCGGGGAGACCCAGTACTTC
NA | NA | TRBJ1-2 | TRBV2 | CASSAGARRDYGYTF | TGTGCCAGCAGCGCCGGGGCCCGAAGGGACTATGGCTACACCTTC
few | NA | TRBJ1-4 | TRBV18 | CASSLSGGNNEKLFF | TGTGCCAGCTCACTTTCCGGGGGGAATAATGAAAAACTGTTTTTT
NA | TRBD2 | TRBJ2-7 | TRBV25-1 | CASTTPGLAGGYEQYF | TGTGCCAGCACTACACCGGGACTAGCGGGGGGGTACGAGCAGTACTTC
NA | NA | TRBJ1-5 | TRBV15 | CATSRPTGAQGRPQHF | TGTGCCACCAGCAGACCGACAGGCGCCCAGGGTCGGCCCCAGCATTTT
NA | TRBD1 | TRBJ1-1 | TRBV27 | CASKKGQVTEAFF | TGTGCCAGCAAAAAGGGACAGGTCACTGAAGCTTTCTTT
NA | NA | TRBJ1-6 | TRBV29-1 | CSVGTGDNSPLHF | TGCAGCGTCGGGACGGGAGATAATTCACCCCTCCACTTT
NA | TRBD2 | TRBJ2-5 | TRBV10-3 | CAIGASGSQETQYF | TGTGCCATCGGAGCTAGCGGGAGCCAAGAGACCCAGTACTTC
NA | NA | TRBJ2-4 | TRBV19 | CASSTWGGGSFSLAKNIQYF | TGTGCCAGTAGTACATGGGGGGGCGGGAGCTTCTCCTTGGCCAAAAACATTCAGTACTTC